Sequencing of this TCR beta chain was carried out in a study of cytomegalovirus exposure and HLA in healthy donors. Regarding the study as a whole: Common viral pathogens seemed to be connected with several of the most significant clusters, according to a later analysis. In an earlier analysis, most TCR beta V segments were productive about 87% or about 30% of the time.

Points on this clone: The target antigen is unknown.

It was with 60 Vbeta and 13 Jbeta primers that the PCR ran. Repertoires were generated with immunoSEQ multiplex PCR, while TCRdb's copy carries only in-frame clones and drops some. The data contain approximately 240,000 clones, roughly 91% of them seen just once; the ten biggest clones take up around 1%. From germline, CDR1 is SGHDN and CDR2 FVKESK. V lost 0 bases, J lost 7 bases, and 18 bases lay in between. The CDR3 runs 16 residues. This clonotype was obtained from a young woman in good health and CMV-seronegative. The source material was PBMCs. The rearrangement uses TRBV14 and TRBJ2-5; TRBD2 might be the D (6 bases). The CDR3, as DNA: TGTGCCAGCAGCCAAGATAAGGGACTCTCCCCCGGGACCCAGTACTTC. As protein: CASSQDKGLSPGTQYF.